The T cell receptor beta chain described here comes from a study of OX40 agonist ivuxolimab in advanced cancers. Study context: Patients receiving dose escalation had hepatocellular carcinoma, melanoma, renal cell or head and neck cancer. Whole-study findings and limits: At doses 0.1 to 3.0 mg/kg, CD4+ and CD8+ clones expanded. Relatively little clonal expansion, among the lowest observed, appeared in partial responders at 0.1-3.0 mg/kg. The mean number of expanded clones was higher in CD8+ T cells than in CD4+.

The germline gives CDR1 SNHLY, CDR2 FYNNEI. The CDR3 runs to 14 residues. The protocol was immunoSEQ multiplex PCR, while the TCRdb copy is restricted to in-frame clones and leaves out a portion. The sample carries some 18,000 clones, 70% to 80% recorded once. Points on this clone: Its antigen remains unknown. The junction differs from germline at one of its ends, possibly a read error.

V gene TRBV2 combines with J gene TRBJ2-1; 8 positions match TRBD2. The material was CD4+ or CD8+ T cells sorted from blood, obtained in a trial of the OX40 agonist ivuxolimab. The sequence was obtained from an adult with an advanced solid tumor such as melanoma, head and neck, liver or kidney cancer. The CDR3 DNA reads TGTGCCAGCAACCTAGCGGGCTCCAACAATGAGCAGTTCTTC. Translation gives CASNLAGSNNEQFF.